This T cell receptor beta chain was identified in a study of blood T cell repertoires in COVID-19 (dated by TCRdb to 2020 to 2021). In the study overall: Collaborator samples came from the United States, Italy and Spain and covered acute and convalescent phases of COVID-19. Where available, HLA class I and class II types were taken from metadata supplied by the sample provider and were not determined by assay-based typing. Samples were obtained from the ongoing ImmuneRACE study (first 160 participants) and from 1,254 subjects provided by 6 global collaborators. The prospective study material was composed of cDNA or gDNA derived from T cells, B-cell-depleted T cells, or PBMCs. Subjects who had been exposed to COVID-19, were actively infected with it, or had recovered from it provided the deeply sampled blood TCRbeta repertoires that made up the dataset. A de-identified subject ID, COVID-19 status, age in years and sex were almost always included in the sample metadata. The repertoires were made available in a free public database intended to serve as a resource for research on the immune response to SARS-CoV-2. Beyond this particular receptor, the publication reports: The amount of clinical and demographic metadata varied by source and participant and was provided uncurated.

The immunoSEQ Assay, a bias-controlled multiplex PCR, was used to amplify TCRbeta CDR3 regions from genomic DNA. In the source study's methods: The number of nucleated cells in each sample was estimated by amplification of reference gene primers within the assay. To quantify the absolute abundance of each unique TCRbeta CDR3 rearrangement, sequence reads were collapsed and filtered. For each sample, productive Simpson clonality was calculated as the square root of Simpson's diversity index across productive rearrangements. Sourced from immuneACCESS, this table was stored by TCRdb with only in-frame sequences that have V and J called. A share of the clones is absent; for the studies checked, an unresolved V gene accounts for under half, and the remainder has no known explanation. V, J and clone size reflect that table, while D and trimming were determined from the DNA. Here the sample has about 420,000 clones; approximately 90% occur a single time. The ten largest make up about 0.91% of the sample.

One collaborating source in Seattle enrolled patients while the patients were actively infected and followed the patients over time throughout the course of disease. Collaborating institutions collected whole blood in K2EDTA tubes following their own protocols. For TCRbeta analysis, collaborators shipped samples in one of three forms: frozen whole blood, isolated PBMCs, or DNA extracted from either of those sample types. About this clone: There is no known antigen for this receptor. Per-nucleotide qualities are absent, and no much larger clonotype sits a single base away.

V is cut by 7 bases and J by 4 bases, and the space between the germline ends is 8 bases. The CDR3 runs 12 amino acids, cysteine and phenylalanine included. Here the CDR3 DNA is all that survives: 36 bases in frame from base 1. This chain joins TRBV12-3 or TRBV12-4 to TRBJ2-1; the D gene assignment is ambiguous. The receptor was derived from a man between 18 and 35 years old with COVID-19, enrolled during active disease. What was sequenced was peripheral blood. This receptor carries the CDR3 CASTRVYNEQFF. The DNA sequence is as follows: TGTGCCAGCACTCGGGTGTACAATGAGCAGTTCTTC.